What follows are 18 T cell receptor beta chains derived from one specimen sequenced in a study of shared clonotypes between healthy human individuals. The repertoire was sequenced with immunoSEQ multiplex PCR; TCRdb's copy has only in-frame clones and lacks some. The sample includes 300,000 to 400,000 clones, roughly 70% of them seen just once. The source material was memory CD4+ T cells sorted from blood. The subset: CD45RA-negative fraction. These receptor sequences come from a man younger than 45 in good health.

The chain is built from TRBV7-9 and TRBJ2-1; 10 nucleotides agree with TRBD2. V shed 2 bases and J 7 bases; nucleotides not matched to a gene: 5. The CDR3 has 15 amino acids. Germline CDR1 reads SEHNR; CDR2 reads FQNEAQ (reference sequence). The CDR3 is CASSLQREGRNEQFF. CDR3 DNA sequence: TGTGCCAGCAGCTTACAGCGGGAGGGCCGAAATGAGCAGTTCTTC. Drawing the rest from reference TRBV7-9 and TRBJ2-1, the complete variable domain is DTGVSQNPRHKITKRGQNVTFRCDPISEHNRLYWYRQTLGQGPEFLTYFQNEAQLEKSRLLSDRFSAERPKGSFSTLEIQRTEQGDSAMYLCASSLQREGRNEQFFGPGTRLTVL.

The V and J genes are TRBV28 and TRBJ1-2, with 8 bases aligning to TRBD1. J lost 2 bases, V lost 3 bases, and 8 bases had no gene match. This CDR3 has 16 residues. Germline CDR1 MDHEN, CDR2 SYDVKM. DNA for the CDR3: TGTGCCAGCAGTTTGTGGGGACAGGCCCTAAACTATGGCTACACCTTC. Amino acids: CASSLWGQALNYGYTF.

CDR3 loop: CASSRTLAGGADTQYF. The DNA for the CDR3 is TGTGCCAGCAGCCGAACGCTAGCGGGAGGGGCAGATACGCAGTATTTT. The chain couples TRBV14 to TRBJ2-3, with 12 bases aligning to TRBD2. Germline V gene lookup returns CDR1 SGHDN and CDR2 FVKESK. The ends lost 4 bases at V and 4 bases at J; junction bases unmatched: 6. The CDR3 has 16 amino acids. The variable domain in full, completed from reference TRBV14 and TRBJ2-3, reads EAGVTQFPSHSVIEKGQTVTLRCDPISGHDNLYWYRRVMGKEIKFLLHFVKESKQDESGMPNNRFLAERTGGTYSTLKVQPAELEDSGVYFCASSRTLAGGADTQYFGPGTRLTVL.

The chain employs TRBV30 and TRBJ2-3, with 7 bases aligning to TRBD2. Germline CDR1 and CDR2: GTSNPN and SVGIG (reference sequence). The V and J ends lost 6 bases and 6 bases, in that order; junction bases with no gene match: 9. The length of the CDR3 is 13 residues. The CDR3 DNA follows: TGTGCCTGCGACAGCTCCGGGGGGGATACGCAGTATTTT. This gives the protein CACDSSGGDTQYF.

The chain links TRBV11-3 to TRBJ2-7; D assignment may be TRBD1 or TRBD2 (5 bases each). Trimming cost V 4 bases and J 3 bases, with 16 bases left between them. The CDR3 is 15 amino acids. CDR1 is SGHNT and CDR2 is YENEEA in the germline V gene. The CDR3 DNA follows: TGTGCCAGCAGCTCACCGGGGCAGGGCGTCTACGAGCAGTACTTC. Amino acid sequence: CASSSPGQGVYEQYF.

The chain recombines TRBV5-6 with TRBJ2-3, with D perhaps TRBD2 (5 bases). CDR3 length: 12 residues. From germline, CDR1 is SGHDT and CDR2 YYEEEE. Trimming shortened V by 4 bases and J by 10 bases, and 13 bases separated the two germline ends. The CDR3 loop is CASSPTAGAQYF. CDR3 in DNA: TGTGCCAGCAGCCCGACTGCCGGGGCGCAGTATTTT.

V is TRBV18 and J is TRBJ2-1; 8 bases agree with TRBD2. The CDR3 spans 16 residues. The germline V gene encodes CDR1 KGHSH and CDR2 LQKENI. V shed 3 bases and J 0 bases; nucleotides not matched to a gene: 4. The CDR3 bases are TGTGCCAGCTCACCGGGTGGGACTAGCTCCTACAATGAGCAGTTCTTC. This translates into CASSPGGTSSYNEQFF. Complete variable domain (other parts from reference TRBV18 and TRBJ2-1): NAGVMQNPRHLVRRRGQEARLRCSPMKGHSHVYWYRQLPEEGLKFMVYLQKENIIDESGMPKERFSAEFPKEGPSILRIQQVVRGDSAAYFCASSPGGTSSYNEQFFGPGTRLTVL.

This chain joins TRBV7-9 and TRBJ2-4, with 8 nucleotides matching TRBD1. This CDR3 is built from 15 residues. Germline V CDR1 and CDR2: SEHNR, FQNEAQ (reference sequence). The V gene end was trimmed by 3 bases and the J gene end by 7 bases; junction bases not matched to a gene: 8. Written as DNA, the CDR3 is TGTGCCAGCAGCTTCGGACAGGGAAAGTTGAACATTCAGTACTTC. Translation: CASSFGQGKLNIQYF.

The chain couples TRBV5-1 to TRBJ2-7; D may be TRBD1 (6 bases). V dropped 7 bases and J dropped 7 bases, with 24 bases sitting between them. CDR3 length: 15 amino acids. Germline lookup yields CDR1 SGHRS and CDR2 YFSETQ. CDR3 in amino acids: CASALVTAGVGEQYF. The CDR3 DNA reads TGCGCCAGCGCCCTCGTTACGGCAGGGGTTGGTGAGCAGTACTTC.

A few counts support this clone. CDR3 sequence: CASSPLSSGNTIYF. The CDR3 nucleotides read TGTGCCAGCAGCCCCCTCAGCTCTGGAAACACCATATATTTT. The chain recombines TRBV7-2 with TRBJ1-3; D is undetermined. Germline V gives CDR1 SGHTA, CDR2 FQGNSA. The CDR3 totals 14 residues. The V gene lost 5 bases and the J gene lost 0 bases, with 8 bases spanning the gap. The full variable domain, rest sourced from reference TRBV7-2 and TRBJ1-3, is GAGVSQSPSNKVTEKGKDVELRCDPISGHTALYWYRQSLGQGLEFLIYFQGNSAPDKSGLPSDRFSAERTGGSVSTLTIQRTQQEDSAVYLCASSPLSSGNTIYFGEGSWLTVV.

V and J are TRBV28 and TRBJ1-1; D possibly corresponds to TRBD1 (5 bases). CDR3 length: 11 residues. CDR1 is MDHEN, CDR2 SYDVKM, per germline. Deletions cut 10 bases from V and 3 bases from J, with 9 bases between. The CDR3 region has the DNA TGTGCCATCAGGGTGGACACTGAAGCTTTCTTT. It specifies CAIRVDTEAFF.

This clone was seen once. The chain combines TRBV5-1 with TRBJ2-7; weak D call: TRBD2 (6 bases). The CDR3 totals 13 residues. V shed 4 bases and J shed 7 bases, with 15 bases lying between them. Germline values: CDR1 SGHRS, CDR2 YFSETQ. The CDR3 nucleotides are TGCGCCAGCAGCGTTCAATCGGCGGGAGAGCAGTACTTC. This encodes CASSVQSAGEQYF.

The chain couples TRBV7-2 to TRBJ2-2, with D possibly matching TRBD1 (5 bases). The germline gives CDR1 SGHTA, CDR2 FQGNSA. Deletions cut 3 bases from V and 2 bases from J, with 16 bases between. This CDR3 region has 17 residues. CDR3 sequence (DNA): TGTGCCAGCAGCTTCTCTCGTAGGGGCGGAAACACCGGGGAGCTGTTTTTT. This sequence encodes CASSFSRRGGNTGELFF.

The V call is TRBV5-1, the J call TRBJ2-7; 7 bases line up with TRBD1. The CDR3 covers 11 residues. Losses at the gene ends were 4 bases for V and 6 bases for J; bases not matched to a gene: 1. The germline CDR1 and CDR2 sequences are SGHRS and YFSETQ. The CDR3 bases are TGCGCCAGCAGCCGGGACAGCGAGCAGTACTTC. As protein: CASSRDSEQYF.

The chain uses TRBV5-4 and TRBJ1-1; no firm D call. Germline loops: CDR1 SGHNT, CDR2 YYREEE (reference sequence). The length of the CDR3 is 14 residues. Trimming removed 0 bases at V and 6 bases at J, with 12 bases between. The CDR3 reads CASSLVPGSPEAFF. The DNA of the CDR3 is TGTGCCAGCAGCTTGGTGCCAGGCTCCCCTGAAGCTTTCTTT.

The chain links TRBV6-5 to TRBJ2-3; TRBD2 matches at 7 bases. Germline-derived CDR1 and CDR2 are MNHEY and SVGAGI. With 6 bases clipped from V and 2 bases from J, the junction kept 5 bases outside the gene matches. The CDR3 totals 14 residues. The CDR3, as DNA: TGTGCCAGCAGGAGGAGCGGGGACACAGATACGCAGTATTTT. Translated, it gives CASRRSGDTDTQYF.

J is TRBJ2-1 and V is TRBV5-1, with TRBD1 as a possible D gene (6 bases). V was cut by 2 bases and J by 5 bases, with 11 bases left in between. The germline V gene encodes CDR1 SGHRS and CDR2 YFSETQ. This CDR3 region has 14 residues. As DNA, the CDR3 is TGCGCCAGCAGCTTCACAGGGTACCACAATGAGCAGTTCTTC. Its protein is CASSFTGYHNEQFF.

The J gene is TRBJ2-2, the V gene TRBV7-6, with D hard to call. Between the trimmed V and J ends, which lost 5 bases and 4 bases, there was a span of 8 bases. The germline CDR1 and CDR2 sequences are SGHVS and FNYEAQ. This CDR3 region has 13 residues. CDR3 nucleotides: TGTGCCAGCAGCCCCCTCCCCACCGGGGAGCTGTTTTTT. It translates to CASSPLPTGELFF.